The T cell receptor (beta chain) under discussion was sequenced for a study of cytomegalovirus exposure and HLA in healthy donors. Study outcomes and limitations: The authors later found HLA-associated TCR beta chains more clonally expanded than equally common others. Later analysis identified a missense DCLRE1C variant that was linked to TCR beta V- and J-gene trimming.

The donors gave bone marrow, and they were healthy. PCR involved 60 Vbeta and 13 Jbeta primers. Authors' processing steps: The count from a later analysis was tens of millions of unique TCR beta chains, some 11 million of them shared. TCRdb keeps only in-frame clones here, not all; method: immunoSEQ multiplex PCR. That table supplies the V and J calls and clone size; D and trimming were determined from the DNA. Of about 130,000 clones in the sample, about 85% are singletons; the top ten hold about 1.8%. Between the trimmed V and J ends, which lost 3 bases and 4 bases, there was a span of 6 bases. Germline V lookup: CDR1 LNHDA, CDR2 SQIVND (reference sequence). The CDR3 contains 12 residues. Regarding this clone: Its antigen is unidentified.

J is TRBJ1-2 and V is TRBV19; a possible D gene is TRBD1 (5 bases). This sequence was found in a boy aged 5-17 years in good health and CMV-seronegative. What was sequenced was PBMCs. The CDR3 protein is CASSMQGYGYTF. CDR3 in DNA: TGTGCCAGTAGTATGCAGGGCTATGGCTACACCTTC.